This is a list of T cell receptor beta chains from one sample in a study of cytomegalovirus exposure and HLA in healthy donors. Clones were sequenced by immunoSEQ multiplex PCR, and TCRdb holds only the in-frame ones, with some missing. The data contain roughly 84,000 clones, approximately 79% of them singletons. The sequenced sample consisted of PBMCs. These receptors all stem from a human donor in good health. Both conserved end residues are part of each CDR3. D genes are given only for firm matches. Clone size, where shown, is once, few, many, or a class for clones that have expanded.

V gene	D gene	clone size	J gene	CDR3 length	CDR3 protein	CDR3 DNA
TRBV5-1	TRBD1	once	TRBJ2-3	15	CATNPGQGGTDTQYF	TGCGCCACCAACCCGGGACAGGGGGGCACAGATACGCAGTATTTT
TRBV25-1	-	few	TRBJ1-1	15	CASSESPTGSTEAFF	TGTGCCAGCAGTGAATCCCCCACAGGGAGCACTGAAGCTTTCTTT
TRBV19	-	-	TRBJ1-2	15	CASIPRYDSIYGYTF	TGTGCCAGTATCCCTAGATATGACAGTATCTATGGCTACACCTTC
TRBV7-2	-	-	TRBJ2-7	15	CASSLFRDTTYEQYF	TGTGCCAGCAGCTTATTCCGGGACACCACCTACGAGCAGTACTTC
TRBV9	-	-	TRBJ2-2	18	CASSEIRGAGRSTGELFF	TGTGCCAGCAGCGAAATCCGGGGGGCCGGCCGTAGCACCGGGGAGCTGTTTTTT
TRBV30	-	few	TRBJ1-3	15	CAWSAGLNSGNTIYF	TGTGCCTGGAGTGCGGGACTGAACTCTGGAAACACCATATATTTT
TRBV5-6	TRBD1	-	TRBJ1-2	13	CASSRGTAYGYTF	TGTGCCAGCAGCCGTGGGACAGCCTATGGCTACACCTTC
TRBV19	-	-	TRBJ1-4	15	CASSTDYLVRGKLFF	TGTGCCAGTAGTACTGACTATTTAGTCCGTGGAAAACTGTTTTTT
TRBV19	-	-	TRBJ1-2	11	CASIGRGGYTF	TGTGCCAGTATCGGGCGGGGGGGCTACACCTTC
TRBV6-1	-	-	TRBJ1-2	13	CASSDFEGSGYTF	TGTGCCAGCAGTGACTTCGAGGGCAGTGGCTACACCTTC
TRBV19	TRBD1	-	TRBJ1-2	13	CASSKGANYGYTF	TGTGCCAGTAGTAAGGGGGCAAACTATGGCTACACCTTC
TRBV6-5	TRBD1	-	TRBJ2-7	14	CASRMGQASYEQYF	TGTGCCAGCAGGATGGGACAGGCCTCCTACGAGCAGTACTTC
TRBV4-1	TRBD2	-	TRBJ2-3	18	CASSQGGLAGGPQDTQYF	TGCGCCAGCAGCCAAGGGGGACTAGCGGGGGGGCCCCAAGATACGCAGTATTTT
TRBV30	-	once	TRBJ2-3	14	CAWSVHSSTDTQYF	TGTGCCTGGAGTGTACATTCTAGCACAGATACGCAGTATTTT
TRBV2	-	-	TRBJ1-5	17	CASSEGVGTPLNQPQHF	TGTGCCAGCAGTGAAGGGGTCGGGACACCATTAAATCAGCCCCAGCATTTT
TRBV6-5	TRBD2	few	TRBJ2-7	15	CASRESAGRAYEQYF	TGTGCCAGCAGGGAATCAGCGGGGAGAGCCTACGAGCAGTACTTC
TRBV19	-	-	TRBJ1-5	16	CASSIGRDTGDQPQHF	TGTGCCAGTAGTATAGGACGGGACACTGGGGATCAGCCCCAGCATTTT
TRBV5-6	-	-	TRBJ2-7	15	CASSPGWTLSYEQYF	TGTGCCAGCAGTCCTGGCTGGACACTCTCCTACGAGCAGTACTTC
TRBV27	-	-	TRBJ2-3	15	CASNHGTAYTDTQYF	TGTGCCAGCAACCACGGGACTGCCTACACAGATACGCAGTATTTT
TRBV15	TRBD2	once	TRBJ2-1	15	CATSRPGLASNEQFF	TGTGCCACCAGCAGACCGGGACTAGCATCCAATGAGCAGTTCTTC
TRBV9	TRBD1	-	TRBJ1-1	13	CASSATGGIEAFF	TGTGCCAGCAGCGCGACAGGGGGCATTGAAGCTTTCTTT
TRBV19	-	-	TRBJ1-5	13	CASSRMGNQPQNF	TGTGCCAGTAGTAGGATGGGCAATCAGCCCCAGAATTTT
TRBV7-7	-	-	TRBJ2-7	13	CASSPLSNGEQYF	TGTGCTAGCAGCCCCTTAAGCAACGGGGAGCAGTACTTC
TRBV18	-	few	TRBJ2-3	14	CASPRDRFTDTQYF	TGTGCCAGCCCGCGGGACAGATTCACAGATACGCAGTATTTT
TRBV10-3	TRBD1	-	TRBJ2-7	14	CAIRAGTGSYEQYF	TGTGCCATCCGCGCCGGGACAGGGTCCTACGAGCAGTACTTC
TRBV6-1	TRBD1	once	TRBJ1-4	16	CASSDSGGQGNEKLFF	TGTGCCAGCAGTGATTCAGGGGGACAGGGTAATGAAAAACTGTTTTTT
TRBV6-1	-	-	TRBJ2-7	12	CASSATTYEQYF	TGTGCCAGCAGTGCGACAACCTACGAGCAGTACTTC
TRBV7-2	-	few	TRBJ2-2	16	CASSLHGGANTGELFF	TGTGCCAGCAGCTTACACGGCGGTGCGAACACCGGGGAGCTGTTTTTT
TRBV30	-	-	TRBJ1-1	11	CAWIYGTEAFF	TGTGCCTGGATCTACGGTACTGAAGCTTTCTTT
TRBV11-2	-	-	TRBJ2-7	11	CASSPLYEQYF	TGTGCCAGCAGCCCCCTTTACGAGCAGTACTTC
TRBV6-6	-	-	TRBJ1-1	15	CASSYDGLGSRKAFF	TGTGCCAGCAGTTACGATGGTTTGGGCTCCCGTAAAGCTTTCTTT
TRBV7-2	TRBD1	-	TRBJ2-4	17	CASSLSAGGFGTDIQYF	TGTGCCAGCAGCTTAAGCGCAGGGGGTTTTGGGACGGACATTCAGTACTTC
TRBV18	-	-	TRBJ1-1	16	CASSPGQGRSNTEAFF	TGTGCCAGCTCACCAGGGCAGGGAAGGTCGAACACTGAAGCTTTCTTT
TRBV15	-	few	TRBJ1-2	16	CATSRDLDRANHGYTF	TGTGCCACCAGCAGAGATTTAGACAGAGCGAATCATGGCTACACCTTC
TRBV7-9	TRBD2	-	TRBJ2-1	15	CASSSLAGGRGEQFF	TGTGCCAGCAGCTCGCTAGCGGGGGGGCGCGGTGAGCAGTTCTTC
TRBV19	TRBD1	-	TRBJ1-6	16	CASTSQGALYNSPLHF	TGTGCCAGTACTTCTCAGGGGGCCCTCTATAATTCACCCCTCCACTTT
TRBV5-6	-	-	TRBJ1-5	17	CASSLGEDRYSNQPQHF	TGTGCCAGCAGCTTGGGGGAGGACCGCTATAGCAATCAGCCCCAGCATTTT
TRBV19	-	-	TRBJ1-5	14	CASSIGGLNQPQHF	TGTGCCAGTAGTATCGGGGGGTTGAATCAGCCCCAGCATTTT
TRBV7-9	-	-	TRBJ1-2	15	CASTEITGTNYGYTF	TGTGCCAGCACCGAAATTACCGGGACAAACTATGGCTACACCTTC
TRBV15	-	-	TRBJ1-5	14	CATSSDRQSWSQHF	TGTGCCACCAGCAGTGACAGGCAATCATGGTCCCAGCATTTT
TRBV11-2	TRBD1	-	TRBJ2-1	17	CASSPGTGDEGWDEQFF	TGTGCCAGCAGCCCCGGGACAGGAGACGAGGGGTGGGATGAGCAGTTCTTC
TRBV6-6	-	-	TRBJ2-4	13	CASSYVPTSIQYF	TGTGCCAGCAGTTACGTGCCGACTAGTATTCAGTACTTC
TRBV6-5	-	-	TRBJ2-3	15	CASSYGVNRAAMTYF	TGTGCCAGCAGTTACGGGGTGAACAGGGCAGCAATGACGTATTTT
TRBV19	-	-	TRBJ1-2	15	CASSILVGGDYGYTF	TGTGCCAGTAGTATTCTAGTCGGAGGGGACTATGGCTACACCTTC
TRBV5-5	TRBD1	-	TRBJ1-6	15	CASSSDRAGNSPLHF	TGTGCCAGCAGCTCGGACAGGGCGGGTAATTCACCCCTCCACTTT
TRBV20-1	-	once	TRBJ2-5	10	CSASGKTQYF	TGCAGTGCTAGTGGCAAGACCCAGTACTTC
TRBV5-8	TRBD1	once	TRBJ1-6	17	CASSFQSWSGGDSPLHF	TGTGCCAGCAGCTTCCAGAGTTGGTCAGGGGGAGATTCACCCCTCCACTTT
TRBV7-2	-	few	TRBJ2-3	13	CASSVPSTDTQYF	TGTGCCAGCAGCGTCCCTAGCACAGATACGCAGTATTTT
TRBV18	-	-	TRBJ1-1	12	CASSRQDTEAFF	TGTGCCAGCTCTCGACAGGACACTGAAGCTTTCTTT
TRBV19	-	-	TRBJ1-1	14	CASTPGPANTEAFF	TGTGCCAGTACCCCTGGGCCCGCGAACACTGAAGCTTTCTTT
TRBV15	-	-	TRBJ2-2	16	CATSREGHDTPGELFF	TGTGCCACCAGCAGAGAGGGGCACGACACCCCCGGGGAGCTGTTTTTT
TRBV6-1	-	-	TRBJ1-6	15	CASSEGEGYGSPLHF	TGTGCCAGCAGTGAAGGGGAGGGGTATGGATCACCCCTCCACTTT
TRBV6-5	-	-	TRBJ1-2	12	CASSYTNYGYTF	TGTGCCAGCAGTTATACTAACTATGGCTACACCTTC
TRBV6-5	-	few	TRBJ2-1	14	CASSYFGSRNEQFF	TGTGCCAGCAGTTACTTCGGGTCAAGGAATGAGCAGTTCTTC
TRBV7-9	-	few	TRBJ1-2	16	CASSPHAGTANYGYTF	TGTGCCAGCAGCCCACACGCAGGAACCGCTAACTATGGCTACACCTTC
TRBV7-2	TRBD1	-	TRBJ2-7	14	CASSSPYTGGEQYF	TGTGCCAGCAGCTCGCCGTACACAGGGGGCGAGCAGTACTTC
TRBV7-2	-	-	TRBJ1-2	15	CASSPWTSLAGGYTF	TGTGCCAGCAGCCCATGGACATCTCTTGCGGGGGGCTACACCTTC